In its sample, the clone carrying this TCR beta chain was seen a few times. The V end lost 6 bases, the J end lost 4 bases, and 14 bases lay between the germline ends. CDR1 LNHDA and CDR2 SQIVND come from the germline V gene (reference sequence). CDR3 length equals 14 residues. This sample is part of a study of identical twins. TCRdb passed the 5' RACE reads through MiXCR, listing each CDR3 protein once. The sample comprises 1.5 million to 2 million distinct CDR3 sequences, under 35% of which are singletons, and approximately 0.25% rests with the top ten. The receptor's source is a newborn girl in good health. The J gene is TRBJ2-3, the V gene TRBV19; no firm D call. The sample taken for sequencing was cord blood. The CDR3 nucleotides read TGTGCCAGTAGGGGTAGCACGGCTTCAGATACGCAGTATTTT. It translates to CASRGSTASDTQYF.